This T cell receptor (beta chain) was documented in a study of monozygotic twins with inflammatory bowel disease. Whole-blood total RNA was extracted without T cell sorting. During cDNA synthesis, UMIs that each contained a 6-nucleotide sample barcode were added by means of template switching. TCRdb re-called the 5' RACE reads and shows each CDR3 protein once, DNA omitted. The repertoire shows roughly 170,000 distinct CDR3 sequences; the top ten hold about 8%. Germline V gene data show CDR1 as DFQATT and CDR2 as SNEGSKA (reference sequence). The CDR3 consists of 13 residues. The sample taken for sequencing was blood. This TCR was recovered from a human donor with ulcerative colitis or Crohn's disease, or a healthy co-twin of an affected twin (not recorded which). V usage is TRBV20-1 and J usage is TRBJ2-1. CDR3 residues: CSARDSGNGEQFF.